The 23 T cell receptor beta chains reported below all come from one sample, sequenced in a study of T cell changes during pregnancy in multiple sclerosis. Profiling relied on immunoSEQ multiplex PCR, and the TCRdb table lists in-frame clones only, not all of them. The data contain 70,000 to 75,000 clones, about 92% of them singletons. Source: peripheral blood, taken before pregnancy. These TCRs come from a female donor with multiple sclerosis, enrolled in a pregnancy study.

This chain uses TRBV18 with TRBJ1-2; perhaps TRBD1 as D (6 bases). Trimming cost V 2 bases and J 2 bases, with 6 bases left between them. Germline loops: CDR1 KGHSH, CDR2 LQKENI. This CDR3 spans 13 amino acids. The CDR3 coding sequence is TGTGCCAGCTCACCAGACAGGAACTATGGCTACACCTTC. It codes for CASSPDRNYGYTF. Drawing the rest from reference TRBV18 and TRBJ1-2, the complete variable domain is NAGVMQNPRHLVRRRGQEARLRCSPMKGHSHVYWYRQLPEEGLKFMVYLQKENIIDESGMPKERFSAEFPKEGPSILRIQQVVRGDSAAYFCASSPDRNYGYTFGSGTRLTVV.

This chain uses TRBV6-4 with TRBJ2-1, with a weak D call TRBD2 (5 bases). The CDR3 is made up of 15 amino acids. V lost 2 bases, J lost 9 bases, and 17 bases lay in between. Germline V gene sequence: CDR1 MRHNA, CDR2 SNTAGT. The CDR3 spells CASSDNLSGAGEQFF. CDR3 bases: TGTGCCAGCAGTGACAATCTAAGCGGAGCAGGTGAGCAGTTCTTC.

CDR3 amino acids: CASSASGFYNEQFF. The CDR3 nucleotides read TGTGCCAGCAGCGCTAGCGGATTCTACAATGAGCAGTTCTTC. The chain joins TRBV9 to TRBJ2-1, with TRBD2 matching 7 bases. The germline V gene has CDR1 SGDLS and CDR2 YYNGEE. The trim removed 3 bases at V and 3 bases at J, leaving 3 bases unmatched. The CDR3 is made up of 14 amino acids.

The J gene is TRBJ1-1, the V gene TRBV6-1; D is uncertain. V lost 3 bases, J lost 1 base, and 12 bases lay in between. Germline CDR1 reads MNHNS; CDR2 reads SASEGT. This CDR3 is built from 15 residues. This CDR3 reads CASSDKSAWNTEAFF. CDR3 DNA sequence: TGTGCCAGCAGTGATAAGTCAGCGTGGAACACTGAAGCTTTCTTT.

The V and J genes are TRBV5-4 and TRBJ2-3; 8 nucleotides align to TRBD2. After removal of 4 bases from V and 4 bases from J, the junction contained 8 bases not matched to a gene. Germline V lookup: CDR1 SGHNT, CDR2 YYREEE (reference sequence). The CDR3 has 15 amino acids. CDR3 protein: CASSQERAGADTQYF. Written as DNA, the CDR3 is TGTGCCAGCAGCCAAGAGCGAGCGGGAGCAGATACGCAGTATTTT.

This rearrangement joins TRBV2 to TRBJ2-1, with 9 nucleotides matching TRBD1. CDR3 length: 15 amino acids. Germline-derived CDR1 and CDR2 are SNHLY and FYNNEI. Trimming cost V 4 bases and J 4 bases; bases outside gene matches: 5. This chain's CDR3 is CASSVSGQGYNEQFF. In nucleotides, the CDR3 is TGTGCCAGCAGTGTCTCGGGACAGGGTTACAATGAGCAGTTCTTC.

This chain joins TRBV29-1 and TRBJ2-1; D call uncertain. The ends were cut back, 5 bases at V and 0 bases at J, with 2 bases in the middle. This CDR3 region has 11 residues. Per germline, CDR1 SQVTM and CDR2 ANQGSEA. The CDR3: CSVRSYNEQFF. As DNA, the CDR3 is TGCAGCGTTCGCTCCTACAATGAGCAGTTCTTC.

In DNA, the CDR3 is TGTGCCAGCAGCTTTAACAGGGGTTACGAGCAGTACTTC. It translates to CASSFNRGYEQYF. The chain links TRBV7-3 to TRBJ2-7; 7 nucleotides agree with TRBD1. This CDR3 spans 13 amino acids. Germline V gives CDR1 SGHTA, CDR2 FQGTGA. J gave up 4 bases and V 3 bases, and 3 bases lay outside the gene matches.

V is TRBV6-1 and J is TRBJ2-7; a weak D match, TRBD1 (8 bases). The CDR3 runs 14 residues. V lost 6 bases and J lost 5, with 17 bases in between. The V gene's germline CDR1 is MNHNS and CDR2 SASEGT. CDR3 sequence: CASRAGQAADEQYF. The CDR3 coding sequence is TGTGCCAGCAGAGCGGGACAGGCTGCCGACGAGCAGTACTTC.

The rearrangement links TRBV27 to TRBJ2-3, with D perhaps matching TRBD2 (6 bases). Trimming removed 2 bases from V and 2 bases from J, with 11 bases in between. Germline CDR1 is MNHEY and CDR2 is SMNVEV (reference sequence). This CDR3 spans 15 amino acids. CDR3 DNA: TGTGCCAGCAGTTTACAGGGCGGGGACACAGATACGCAGTATTTT. Encoded protein: CASSLQGGDTDTQYF.

The V gene is TRBV6-5, the J gene TRBJ2-7; weak D call: TRBD1 (5 bases). The CDR3 loop spans 14 amino acids. Between the trimmed V and J ends, which lost 0 bases and 1 base, there was a span of 7 bases. Germline V gene lookup returns CDR1 MNHEY and CDR2 SVGAGI. The CDR3 nucleotides are TGTGCCAGCAGTTACTCAGGGGAATCCTACGAGCAGTACTTC. Amino acid sequence: CASSYSGESYEQYF.

CDR3 coding DNA: TGCGCCAGCAGCCAAGATCTTGCGGGATCGGCCTACGAGCAGTACTTC. Translating gives CASSQDLAGSAYEQYF. The chain combines TRBV4-3 with TRBJ2-7; TRBD2 is a possible D gene (6 bases). V was shortened by 0 bases and J by 2 bases, with 14 bases between the two germline ends. The CDR3 extends over 16 amino acids. CDR1 is LGHNA, CDR2 YSLEER, per germline.

V gene TRBV6-5 combines with J gene TRBJ2-3; TRBD1 aligns across 10 bases. The CDR3 is 16 residues long. Germline V CDR1 and CDR2: MNHEY, SVGAGI. The V segment lost 4 bases and the J segment 2 bases; nucleotides outside the gene matches: 6. The CDR3 nucleotides read TGTGCCAGCAGTTCCGGGACAGGGGCATCCACAGATACGCAGTATTTT. It yields the protein CASSSGTGASTDTQYF.

The J gene is TRBJ1-3, the V gene TRBV6-1, with D possibly TRBD1 on 6 matching bases. V was clipped by 1 base and J by 8 bases, with 21 bases between them. This CDR3 contains 17 residues. The germline gives CDR1 MNHNS, CDR2 SASEGT. CDR3 sequence: CASSEVGWAGERDTIYF. In DNA, the CDR3 is TGTGCCAGCAGTGAAGTAGGGTGGGCAGGGGAGAGAGACACCATATATTTT.

The genes are TRBV28 and TRBJ2-3, with D unresolved. The CDR3 has 16 residues. In germline, CDR1 is MDHEN, CDR2 SYDVKM. Trimming left V 8 bases short and J 6 bases short, with 24 bases between. The CDR3 nucleotides read TGTGCCAGCGGATTGGTGAGCGACCCAAATGGGGATACGCAGTATTTT. Protein sequence: CASGLVSDPNGDTQYF. The entire variable domain, with the rest obtained from reference TRBV28 and TRBJ2-3, is as follows: DVKVTQSSRYLVKRTGEKVFLECVQDMDHENMFWYRQDPGLGLRLIYFSYDVKMKEKGDIPEGYSVSREKKERFSLILESASTNQTSMYLCASGLVSDPNGDTQYFGPGTRLTVL.

The CDR3 region has the DNA TGTGCCAGCAGCTTGGTATACGGGGAGCAGTTCTTC. It is translated as CASSLVYGEQFF. The chain is built from TRBV5-6 and TRBJ2-1; no clear D gene. CDR1 and CDR2 from the germline V gene are SGHDT and YYEEEE. This CDR3 has 12 residues. V gave up 0 bases and J gave up 10 bases, with 8 bases separating them.

The rearrangement joins TRBV2 to TRBJ2-7; a possible D gene is TRBD2 (6 bases). Trimming shortened V by 7 bases and J by 2 bases, and 15 bases separated the two germline ends. CDR1 SNHLY and CDR2 FYNNEI come from the germline V gene. CDR3 length equals 14 residues. The CDR3 nucleotides read TGTGCCAGCACCCCGGGGCGGGAACCCTACGAGCAGTACTTC. Its protein product is CASTPGREPYEQYF.

The chain links TRBV19 to TRBJ2-3; D gene uncertain. Trimming removed 3 bases at V and 6 bases at J, with 10 bases between. Germline V lookup: CDR1 LNHDA, CDR2 SQIVND (reference sequence). This CDR3 is 13 amino acids long. CDR3: CASSIGWADTQYF. The CDR3 DNA reads TGTGCCAGTAGTATCGGTTGGGCGGATACGCAGTATTTT.

This rearrangement joins TRBV7-3 to TRBJ1-1, with D possibly matching TRBD1 (6 bases). The germline V gene has CDR1 SGHTA and CDR2 FQGTGA. The CDR3 has 13 amino acids. V lost 4 bases, J lost 5 bases, and 11 bases lay in between. CDR3 protein: CASSWGGQTEAFF. The CDR3 bases are TGTGCCAGCAGCTGGGGGGGGCAGACTGAAGCTTTCTTT.

In this sample, this clone turned up a few times. V and J are TRBV6-5 and TRBJ1-1, with 7 bases identical to TRBD1. The CDR3 loop spans 15 amino acids. V shed 8 bases, J shed 3 bases, and the junction held 12 bases outside the gene matches. Germline CDR1 MNHEY, CDR2 SVGAGI. CDR3 bases: TGTGCCAGCTTCCCACCCAACAGGGGACACACTGAAGCTTTCTTT. Its protein product is CASFPPNRGHTEAFF.

The chain combines TRBV7-2 with TRBJ1-2; D may be TRBD1 (6 bases). The V end lost 6 bases, the J end lost 4 bases, and 12 bases lay between the germline ends. Germline CDR1 and CDR2: SGHTA and FQGNSA. The CDR3 extends over 13 amino acids. CDR3 nucleotides: TGTGCCAGCAGGTCCGGGACACCCTATGGCTACACCTTC. Protein sequence: CASRSGTPYGYTF. Using reference TRBV7-2 and TRBJ1-2 for the parts outside the CDR3, the full variable domain is GAGVSQSPSNKVTEKGKDVELRCDPISGHTALYWYRQSLGQGLEFLIYFQGNSAPDKSGLPSDRFSAERTGGSVSTLTIQRTQQEDSAVYLCASRSGTPYGYTFGSGTRLTVV.

V gene TRBV10-3 combines with J gene TRBJ2-2; 7 positions match TRBD1. CDR3 length: 14 amino acids. Germline assignment: CDR1 ENHRY and CDR2 SYGVKD. The V segment lost 10 bases and the J segment 0 bases; nucleotides outside the gene matches: 5. CDR3 residues: CAKPGQTNTGELFF. CDR3 coding DNA: TGTGCCAAACCGGGACAGACGAACACCGGGGAGCTGTTTTTT.

V is TRBV11-2 and J is TRBJ1-4; D is undetermined. Trimming took 3 bases from V and 7 from J, leaving 6 bases between them. The CDR3 runs to 12 residues. Germline V CDR1 and CDR2: SGHAT, FQNNGV. This chain's CDR3 is CASSFRGEKLFF. The CDR3 region has the DNA TGTGCCAGCAGCTTCCGGGGTGAAAAACTGTTTTTT.